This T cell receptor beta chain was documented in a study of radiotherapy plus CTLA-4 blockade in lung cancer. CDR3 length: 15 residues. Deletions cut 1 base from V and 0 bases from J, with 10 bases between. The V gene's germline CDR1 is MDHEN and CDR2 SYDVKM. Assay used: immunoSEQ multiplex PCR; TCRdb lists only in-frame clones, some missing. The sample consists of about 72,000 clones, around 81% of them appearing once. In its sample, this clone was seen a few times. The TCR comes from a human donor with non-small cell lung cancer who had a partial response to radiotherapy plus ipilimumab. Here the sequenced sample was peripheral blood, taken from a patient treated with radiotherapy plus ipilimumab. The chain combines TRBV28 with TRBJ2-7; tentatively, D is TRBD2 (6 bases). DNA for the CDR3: TGTGCCAGCAGTTTATCTAATAGCGGCTCCTACGAGCAGTACTTC. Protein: CASSLSNSGSYEQYF.